The 12 T cell receptor beta chains reported below all come from one sample, sequenced in a study of T-cell memory formation after mild COVID-19 (dated by TCRdb to 2020 to 2023). The library came from 5' RACE. TCRdb shows the sequencer as Illumina NovaSeq 6000. The public reads were run again by TCRdb, first through fastp at Q25 and then through MiXCR, and only productive beta chains were kept. Rows merge per CDR3 protein into single entries with the most common DNA and genes. This sample has approximately 210,000 distinct CDR3 sequences in its table, and roughly 30% of those were observed once. The ten largest clonotypes hold roughly 10% of the sample. The specimen was PBMCs or a T cell subset sorted from them (not recorded which). These receptors came from an adult woman who had mild COVID-19 (a few samples of this study predate the infection). The sample titles of this study are shuffled in the database, so cell type and time point are left out; the donor was told from shared clones.

There are a few counts of this clonotype. The V gene is TRBV7-9, the J gene TRBJ2-3, with a tentative D call TRBD1 (5 bases). The CDR3 is 17 residues long. Germline assignment: CDR1 SEHNR and CDR2 FQNEAQ (reference sequence). Trimming cost V 0 bases and J 3 bases, with 16 bases left between them. CDR3 nucleotide sequence: TGTGCCAGCAGCTTAGCCGGCCACACGGCAGGGACAGATACGCAGTATTTT. As protein: CASSLAGHTAGTDTQYF.

V and J are TRBV6-6 and TRBJ2-3; 7 positions match TRBD2. The V gene's germline CDR1 is MNHNY and CDR2 SVGAGI (reference sequence). Trimming at V came to 6 bases and at J to 5 bases, leaving 14 bases not matched to a gene. This CDR3 contains 16 residues. For the CDR3, the DNA is TGTGCCAGCAGGCCGATCCTACGGGAGGTGGAAGATACGCAGTATTTT. This translates into CASRPILREVEDTQYF.

The chain links TRBV4-1 to TRBJ2-7; tentatively, D is TRBD1 or TRBD2 (5 bases each). The CDR3 contains 16 residues. Germline V gene lookup returns CDR1 MGHRA and CDR2 YSYEKL. The germline V and J ends were trimmed by 0 bases and 0 bases, with 12 bases remaining between them. The CDR3: CASSQDLSGSSYEQYF. Here the CDR3 DNA reads TGCGCCAGCAGCCAAGATTTGTCAGGGAGCTCCTACGAGCAGTACTTC.

This clonotype was picked up a small number of times. The genes are TRBV7-2 and TRBJ1-6; TRBD1 might be the D (5 bases). V gave up 7 bases and J gave up 7 bases, with 17 bases separating them. The germline V gene has CDR1 SGHTA and CDR2 FQGNSA. The CDR3 has 15 amino acids. The CDR3 DNA reads TGTGCCAGCAAACGCGTAACGGGGGACAATTCACCCCTCCACTTT. This codes for CASKRVTGDNSPLHF. Using reference TRBV7-2 and TRBJ1-6 for the parts outside the CDR3, the full variable domain is GAGVSQSPSNKVTEKGKDVELRCDPISGHTALYWYRQSLGQGLEFLIYFQGNSAPDKSGLPSDRFSAERTGGSVSTLTIQRTQQEDSAVYLCASKRVTGDNSPLHFGNGTRLTVT.

This clonotype was seen a handful of times. V is TRBV6-5 and J is TRBJ2-7; D remains unclear. CDR1 and CDR2 (germline): MNHEY, SVGAGI. V was trimmed by 7 bases and J by 4 bases, leaving 17 bases between them. This CDR3 contains 14 residues. Here the CDR3 DNA reads TGTGCCAGCACCGACGGCGACTCGATTTACGAGCAGTACTTC. It is translated as CASTDGDSIYEQYF.

This clonotype was found a few times. The chain has TRBV29-1 and TRBJ2-7; no clear D gene. Germline CDR1 reads SQVTM; CDR2 reads ANQGSEA. This CDR3 has 15 amino acids. DNA of the CDR3: TGCACCATAGGGCAAAGAGCGAGTAACGTGTACGAGCAGTACTTC. Its translation is CTIGQRASNVYEQYF.

This clonotype was observed a handful of times. The V call is TRBV5-8, the J call TRBJ2-1, with TRBD2 matching over 15 bases. CDR1 and CDR2 from the germline V gene are SGHTS and YDEGEE. V trimming: 4 bases; J trimming: 10 bases; junction bases outside the gene matches: 3. The CDR3 contains 14 residues. The DNA for the CDR3 is TGTGCCAGCAGCCTGGGACTAGCGGGGGGCGAGCAGTTCTTC. Protein product: CASSLGLAGGEQFF.

The genes are TRBV12-3 or TRBV12-4 and TRBJ1-1; D is uncertain. Trimming left V 3 bases short and J 2 bases short, with 10 bases between. CDR3 length: 14 residues. The CDR3 is CASSFGNLNTEAFF. The CDR3 DNA reads as TGTGCCAGCAGTTTCGGGAATCTAAACACTGAAGCTTTCTTT.

The chain combines TRBV6-1 with TRBJ2-3; D perhaps matches TRBD2 (7 bases). Germline V gives CDR1 MNHNS, CDR2 SASEGT. The ends were cut back, 3 bases at V and 1 base at J, with 11 bases in the middle. The CDR3 is 15 amino acids. The CDR3 loop is CASSEGGQGTDTQYF. CDR3 sequence (DNA): TGTGCCAGCAGTGAGGGGGGGCAGGGCACAGATACGCAGTATTTT.

The chain uses TRBV18 and TRBJ2-1; 7 bases fit TRBD2. The V and J ends lost 0 bases and 8 bases, in that order; junction bases with no gene match: 10. Looked up from germline, CDR1 is KGHSH and CDR2 is LQKENI. This CDR3 contains 16 residues. In nucleotides, the CDR3 is TGTGCCAGCTCACCACCGACTAGCCCTACTTATTATGAGCAGTTCTTC. This translates into CASSPPTSPTYYEQFF.

This chain links TRBV5-1 with TRBJ1-6; 8 positions match TRBD1. Unmatched junction bases numbered 5, after V lost 4 bases and J lost 5 bases. The CDR3 has 15 residues. Germline-derived CDR1 and CDR2 are SGHRS and YFSETQ. The CDR3 spells CASSLQTGDNSPLHF. The CDR3 bases are TGCGCCAGCAGCCTTCAGACAGGGGATAATTCACCCCTCCACTTT.

The chain combines TRBV7-9 with TRBJ1-4; no firm D call. CDR1 and CDR2 from the germline V gene are SEHNR and FQNEAQ (reference sequence). Trimming pared 3 bases from V and 5 bases from J, leaving 16 bases between. The CDR3 consists of 16 residues. Written as DNA, the CDR3 is TGTGCCAGCAGCTTCAGTCAGGCGACAAAAAATGAAAAACTGTTTTTT. This translates into CASSFSQATKNEKLFF.